The sequence of this T cell receptor beta chain was determined in a study of response to subunit inactivated influenza vaccine. Of note for this clonotype: What it recognizes is unknown.

V was pared by 6 bases and J by 3 bases, with 4 bases of the junction left unmatched. The CDR3 is 14 residues long. Germline V gene lookup returns CDR1 SGHTA and CDR2 FQGTGA. Points from the study as a whole: Each seasonal flu vaccination may recruit only limited new T cells, authors suggested.

TCRdb analysed the RT-PCR reads with MiXCR anew, one entry per CDR3 protein. This table has roughly 650,000 distinct CDR3 sequences, less than 20% appearing once. The sample was PBMCs from blood, taken 11 to 12 days after vaccination. The chain carries TRBV7-3 and TRBJ2-3; TRBD1 matches 9 bases. This sequence was found in a man aged 50 to 59 who received an inactivated influenza vaccine. For the CDR3, the DNA is TGTGCCAGCAGTCACAGGGGGCCTACAGATACGCAGTATTTT. The encoded protein is CASSHRGPTDTQYF. Looking up the rest from reference TRBV7-3 and TRBJ2-3 gives the full variable domain: GAGVSQTPSNKVTEKGKYVELRCDPISGHTALYWYRQSLGQGPEFLIYFQGTGAADDSGLPNDRFFAVRPEGSVSTLKIQRTERGDSAVYLCASSHRGPTDTQYFGPGTRLTVL.